Here is one T cell receptor (beta chain) with its context. Its specificity is not known. This sample stems from a study of CD8 T cells in Susac syndrome. Findings and limits, study-wide: The study acknowledged a relatively small number of individuals in its TCR sequencing and HLA analysis.

Trimming cost V 3 bases and J 8 bases; bases outside gene matches: 5. The CDR3 is 13 amino acids. Per the germline V gene, CDR1 is KGHSH and CDR2 is LQKENI. An amount of RNA that ranged from roughly 0.45 to 1 ug was reverse transcribed with random hexamers. TCRdb reanalysed the immunoSEQ multiplex PCR reads using MiXCR and keeps one entry per CDR3 protein. The sample consists of roughly 120,000 distinct CDR3 sequences, around 94% of them appearing once. V gene TRBV18 combines with J gene TRBJ1-2; TRBD1 matches at 8 bases. The source material was CD4+ T cells from PBMCs. The source is a human donor with multiple sclerosis. The CDR3 is CASSPDRERGYTF. As DNA, the CDR3 is TGTGCCAGCTCACCGGACAGGGAACGGGGCTACACCTTC.